These 30 T cell receptor beta chains were sequenced from one sample in a study of blood T cell repertoires in COVID-19. Some clones are missing from TCRdb's copy, which holds only in-frame ones; the method was immunoSEQ multiplex PCR. The data hold over 150,000 clones, with about 80% observed a single time. Sequences were obtained from peripheral blood. The receptors were gathered from a woman aged 60-75 years with acute or convalescent COVID-19.

The chain is built from TRBV6-5 and TRBJ1-3; TRBD1 matches 7 bases. The CDR3 loop spans 14 amino acids. The germline V gene has CDR1 MNHEY and CDR2 SVGAGI. V was clipped by 8 bases and J by 2 bases; unmatched bases: 6. CDR3 in DNA: TGTGCCAGCGACCTTCAGGGGGCTGGAAACACCATATATTTT. This gives the protein CASDLQGAGNTIYF.

The CDR3 nucleotides read TGTGCCAGCAGTTACTCGGGACAGGGTGCGCAGCCCCAGCATTTT. Translated: CASSYSGQGAQPQHF. The chain joins TRBV6-2 or TRBV6-3 to TRBJ1-5, with TRBD1 matching 9 bases. The V gene end was trimmed by 0 bases and the J gene end by 7 bases; junction bases not matched to a gene: 4. The CDR3 has 15 amino acids. CDR1 and CDR2 from the germline V gene are MNHEY and SVGEGT.

The genes are TRBV7-8 and TRBJ1-4, with TRBD1 as a possible D gene (5 bases). V was pared by 5 bases and J by 4 bases, with 20 bases between. Per germline, CDR1 SGHVS and CDR2 FQNEAQ. This CDR3 has 17 residues. CDR3 in amino acids: CASSPSQGALVNEKLFF. The DNA for the CDR3 is TGTGCCAGCAGCCCCTCCCAAGGGGCTTTGGTTAATGAAAAACTGTTTTTT.

The chain recombines TRBV7-9 with TRBJ1-1, with unresolved D. CDR3 length equals 14 residues. Germline V lookup: CDR1 SEHNR, CDR2 FQNEAQ (reference sequence). Between the trimmed V and J ends, which lost 5 bases and 1 base, there was a span of 11 bases. Here the CDR3 DNA reads TGTGCCAGCAGCGACTACAGCGCGAACACTGAAGCTTTCTTT. Its protein is CASSDYSANTEAFF.

The chain is built from TRBV15 and TRBJ2-3, with 7 bases lining up with TRBD2. The CDR3 covers 14 residues. CDR1 is LNHNV and CDR2 is YYDKDF in the germline V gene (reference sequence). Trimming at V came to 4 bases and at J to 10 bases, leaving 11 bases not matched to a gene. DNA of the CDR3: TGTGCCACCAGCAACAACGAGCGGGGCCGGGCGCAGTATTTT. Translating it yields CATSNNERGRAQYF.

The sample holds one count of this clone. V gene TRBV19 combines with J gene TRBJ1-2; D is ambiguous. The V gene's germline CDR1 is LNHDA and CDR2 SQIVND (reference sequence). The V gene lost 3 bases and the J gene lost 4 bases, with 15 bases spanning the gap. The CDR3 has 15 amino acids. In DNA, the CDR3 is TGTGCCAGTAGTATTGGGTGGGAGAAGAGCTATGGCTACACCTTC. Its protein is CASSIGWEKSYGYTF.

The CDR3 DNA reads as TGTGCCAGCAGCTTCGGGGACTTATATAATTCACCCCTCCACTTT. Translation: CASSFGDLYNSPLHF. The chain is built from TRBV7-8 and TRBJ1-6, with D possibly being TRBD1 (5 bases). V was clipped by 3 bases and J by 4 bases, with 10 bases between them. Looked up from germline, CDR1 is SGHVS and CDR2 is FQNEAQ. The CDR3 contains 15 residues.

CDR3 nucleotide sequence: TGTGCCAGCAGTTACGGGGGACAGATGAACACTGAAGCTTTCTTT. Translated, it gives CASSYGGQMNTEAFF. The chain links TRBV6-5 to TRBJ1-1; the match to TRBD1 covers 7 bases. CDR1 and CDR2 (germline): MNHEY, SVGAGI. J was trimmed by 0 bases and V by 2 bases; bases with no gene match: 3. The CDR3 is 15 amino acids.

The chain carries TRBV18 and TRBJ1-1; possibly TRBD1 for D (5 bases). Per the germline V gene, CDR1 is KGHSH and CDR2 is LQKENI. The CDR3 spans 17 residues. The V end lost 4 bases, the J end lost 6 bases, and 24 bases lay between the germline ends. CDR3 amino acids: CASSRTGPGGTYPEAFF. The CDR3 nucleotides are TGTGCCAGCTCACGTACCGGGCCTGGGGGGACTTACCCTGAAGCTTTCTTT.

The chain joins TRBV19 to TRBJ1-5; possibly TRBD1 for D (6 bases). V lost 7 bases to trimming and J lost 0 bases, with 10 bases between them. CDR3 length: 14 amino acids. Germline-derived CDR1 and CDR2 are LNHDA and SQIVND (reference sequence). Here the CDR3 reads CASNLRGSNQPQHF. CDR3 DNA sequence: TGTGCCAGTAACCTCAGGGGTAGCAATCAGCCCCAGCATTTT.

The genes are TRBV2 and TRBJ1-2, with TRBD1 as a possible D gene (6 bases). V gave up 4 bases and J gave up 3 bases, with 15 bases separating them. Germline V gene lookup returns CDR1 SNHLY and CDR2 FYNNEI. CDR3 length equals 15 residues. The CDR3 DNA is TGTGCCAGCAGTGGGGGGGGCTTAACTTACTATGGCTACACCTTC. It codes for CASSGGGLTYYGYTF.

The rearrangement joins TRBV7-8 to TRBJ2-7, with a tentative D call TRBD2 (7 bases). The V gene's germline CDR1 is SGHVS and CDR2 FQNEAQ. V lost 0 bases, J lost 2 bases, and 11 bases lay in between. The CDR3 consists of 15 residues. CDR3 bases: TGTGCCAGCAGCTTAGCGGGGGGGCACCCCTACGAGCAGTACTTC. Protein product: CASSLAGGHPYEQYF.

This clone was seen a single time. The rearrangement uses TRBV27 and TRBJ1-5; the match to TRBD1 covers 9 bases. The CDR3 runs to 14 residues. V trimming: 4 bases; J trimming: 4 bases; junction bases outside the gene matches: 2. The germline gives CDR1 MNHEY, CDR2 SMNVEV (reference sequence). The CDR3 here is CASSSDRGNQPQHF. The CDR3 region has the DNA TGTGCCAGCAGTTCGGACAGGGGAAATCAGCCCCAGCATTTT.

The chain combines TRBV24-1 with TRBJ1-5; D ambiguous. V was clipped by 4 bases and J by 11 bases, with 17 bases between them. The V gene's germline CDR1 is KGHDR and CDR2 SFDVKD. This CDR3 comprises 14 residues. As DNA, the CDR3 is TGTGCCACCAGTGACCGTACGGAGTCCAAGGCCCAGCATTTT. Residues: CATSDRTESKAQHF.

V gene TRBV27 combines with J gene TRBJ1-2, with a tentative D call TRBD1 (5 bases). Germline CDR1 reads MNHEY; CDR2 reads SMNVEV (reference sequence). V dropped 8 bases and J dropped 1 base, with 17 bases sitting between them. The CDR3 length is 15 residues. CDR3 DNA sequence: TGTGCCAGCCGTCAAACGGGGGAAATTAACTATGGCTACACCTTC. Encoded protein: CASRQTGEINYGYTF.

V is TRBV7-9 and J is TRBJ1-1; possibly TRBD1 for D (5 bases). V dropped 5 bases and J dropped 1 base, with 11 bases sitting between them. CDR3 length equals 14 residues. From germline, CDR1 is SEHNR and CDR2 FQNEAQ (reference sequence). The CDR3 region is CASSRDGGNTEAFF. As DNA, the CDR3 is TGTGCCAGCAGCCGAGACGGGGGGAACACTGAAGCTTTCTTT.

This clone was detected only once. This chain joins TRBV6-1 and TRBJ1-4; D unclear. Per the germline V gene, CDR1 is MNHNS and CDR2 is SASEGT. The CDR3 is 15 residues long. Trimming removed 2 bases from V and 11 bases from J, with 18 bases in between. The CDR3 coding sequence is TGTGCCAGCAGTGAATCGACAATCGGTCTGAAGAAACTGTTTTTT. It encodes CASSESTIGLKKLFF.

In this sample, this clone turned up many times. The chain is built from TRBV2 and TRBJ1-2, with 7 positions matching TRBD1. V trimming: 6 bases; J trimming: 13 bases; junction bases outside the gene matches: 8. The CDR3 runs to 11 residues. Germline V gene data show CDR1 as SNHLY and CDR2 as FYNNEI. Here the CDR3 reads CASSVDRVCTF. In DNA, the CDR3 is TGTGCCAGCAGCGTTGACAGGGTTTGCACCTTC.

The chain combines TRBV11-2 with TRBJ1-1; TRBD1 matches at 7 bases. The CDR3 length is 13 residues. In germline, CDR1 is SGHAT, CDR2 FQNNGV. J gave up 11 bases and V 0 bases, and 6 bases lay outside the gene matches. The CDR3 sequence is CASSLEQGVMAFF. The CDR3 region has the DNA TGTGCCAGCAGCTTAGAGCAGGGGGTTATGGCTTTCTTT.

The rearrangement links TRBV18 to TRBJ1-5; D is perhaps TRBD1 (6 bases). Trimming removed 6 bases from V and 4 bases from J, with 13 bases in between. The CDR3 spans 14 residues. Per germline, CDR1 KGHSH and CDR2 LQKENI. CDR3 DNA sequence: TGTGCCAGCTCGCGGACAGACCAAAATCAGCCCCAGCATTTT. Translation: CASSRTDQNQPQHF.

This clone was detected many times. The rearrangement uses TRBV28 and TRBJ2-7; D perhaps matches TRBD2 (6 bases). V dropped 2 bases and J dropped 3 bases, with 11 bases sitting between them. CDR1 and CDR2 from the germline V gene are MDHEN and SYDVKM. The CDR3 length is 14 residues. This CDR3 reads CASSLRGRNYEQYF. The CDR3 nucleotides are TGTGCCAGCAGTTTAAGAGGGAGGAACTACGAGCAGTACTTC. The full variable domain, rest sourced from reference TRBV28 and TRBJ2-7, is DVKVTQSSRYLVKRTGEKVFLECVQDMDHENMFWYRQDPGLGLRLIYFSYDVKMKEKGDIPEGYSVSREKKERFSLILESASTNQTSMYLCASSLRGRNYEQYFGPGTRLTVT.

This clone has a single count. The V and J genes are TRBV12-3 or TRBV12-4 and TRBJ1-2; no clear D. The V and J ends lost 5 bases and 7 bases respectively, with 8 bases between them. The CDR3 consists of 11 residues. The DNA of the CDR3 is TGTGCCAGCAGTGGGCGAGCTGGCTACACCTTC. Translating it yields CASSGRAGYTF.

The genes are TRBV18 and TRBJ1-4; 8 bases line up with TRBD1. Germline values: CDR1 KGHSH, CDR2 LQKENI. CDR3 length equals 15 residues. With V trimmed by 6 bases and J by 9 bases, 12 bases remained unmatched. This CDR3 is CASSPVGQGAQKLFF. The DNA for the CDR3 is TGTGCCAGCTCCCCTGTAGGGCAGGGGGCCCAAAAACTGTTTTTT.

The V gene is TRBV12-3 or TRBV12-4, the J gene TRBJ2-2; weak D call: TRBD1 (5 bases). V shed 6 bases and J shed 4 bases, with 9 bases lying between them. The CDR3 extends over 13 amino acids. CDR3 residues: CASSLQGTGELFF. In nucleotides, the CDR3 is TGTGCCAGCAGCCTCCAGGGCACCGGGGAGCTGTTTTTT.

CDR3 nucleotides: TGTGCCACCAGCAGAGAAGTGCCGGGAGGGGGAAACACCATATATTTT. Amino acids: CATSREVPGGGNTIYF. This chain joins TRBV15 and TRBJ1-3; D not resolved. Trimming cost V 0 bases and J 4 bases, with 13 bases left between them. The CDR3 contains 16 residues. Germline V gene lookup returns CDR1 LNHNV and CDR2 YYDKDF (reference sequence).

The chain employs TRBV7-6 and TRBJ2-1, with 15 bases lining up with TRBD2. This CDR3 spans 22 amino acids. Unmatched junction bases numbered 13, after V lost 1 base and J lost 0 bases. Germline lookup yields CDR1 SGHVS and CDR2 FNYEAQ. The CDR3 DNA reads as TGTGCCAGCAGCTTAGGAAAAAGGAGGACTAGCGGGGGGGCCGGCTCCTACAATGAGCAGTTCTTC. Encoded protein: CASSLGKRRTSGGAGSYNEQFF.

The V call is TRBV7-9, the J call TRBJ2-7; perhaps TRBD1 as D (6 bases). Trimming removed 5 bases from V and 4 bases from J, with 9 bases in between. The CDR3 extends over 12 amino acids. Germline V gene sequence: CDR1 SEHNR, CDR2 FQNEAQ (reference sequence). For the CDR3, the DNA is TGTGCCAGCAGCCCGACAGGATACGAGCAGTACGTC. Protein product: CASSPTGYEQYV.

This chain uses TRBV24-1 with TRBJ1-3, with 9 bases fitting TRBD1. This CDR3 region has 15 residues. Germline lookup yields CDR1 KGHDR and CDR2 SFDVKD. V lost 7 bases, J lost 0 bases, and 3 bases stayed unmatched. The CDR3 protein is CATSGTGNSGNTIYF. CDR3 nucleotide sequence: TGTGCCACCAGCGGGACAGGGAACTCTGGAAACACCATATATTTT.

The gene calls are TRBV19 and TRBJ2-2, with D possibly TRBD1 on 6 matching bases. The CDR3 has 16 amino acids. Germline V lookup: CDR1 LNHDA, CDR2 SQIVND (reference sequence). Trimming took off 6 bases at V and 1 base at J, with 15 bases between the two ends. CDR3 loop: CASSKQQGRNTGELFF. The CDR3 coding sequence is TGTGCCAGTAGCAAACAACAGGGTCGGAACACCGGGGAGCTGTTTTTT. The full variable domain, rest sourced from reference TRBV19 and TRBJ2-2, is DGGITQSPKYLFRKEGQNVTLSCEQNLNHDAMYWYRQDPGQGLRLIYYSQIVNDFQKGDIAEGYSVSREKKESFPLTVTSAQKNPTAFYLCASSKQQGRNTGELFFGEGSRLTVL.

The J gene is TRBJ1-2, the V gene TRBV2, with a possible D match to TRBD1 (5 bases). From germline, CDR1 is SNHLY and CDR2 FYNNEI. Trimming stripped 7 bases from V and 4 bases from J, with 13 bases between. The CDR3 has 13 residues. In DNA form, the CDR3 reads TGTGCCAGCAAGCAGGGCGGCGGCTATGGCTACACCTTC. This codes for CASKQGGGYGYTF.